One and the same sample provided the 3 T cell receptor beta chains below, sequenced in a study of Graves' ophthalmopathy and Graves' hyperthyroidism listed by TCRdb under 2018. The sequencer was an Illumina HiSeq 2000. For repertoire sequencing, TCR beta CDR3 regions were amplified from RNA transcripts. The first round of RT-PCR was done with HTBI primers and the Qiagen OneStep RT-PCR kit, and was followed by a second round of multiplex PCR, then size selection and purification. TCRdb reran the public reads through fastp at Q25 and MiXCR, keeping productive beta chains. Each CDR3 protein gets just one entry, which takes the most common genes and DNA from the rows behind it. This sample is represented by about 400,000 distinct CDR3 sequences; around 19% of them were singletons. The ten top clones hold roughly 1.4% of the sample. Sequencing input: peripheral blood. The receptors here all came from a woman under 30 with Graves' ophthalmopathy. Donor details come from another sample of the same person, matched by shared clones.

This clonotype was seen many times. Here the CDR3 DNA reads TGTGCCAGCAGCCGCACAGGGGGCATCTACGAGCAGTACTTC. This gives the protein CASSRTGGIYEQYF. This rearrangement joins TRBV2 to TRBJ2-7; 9 nucleotides align to TRBD1. There are 14 residues in the CDR3. Germline CDR1 SNHLY, CDR2 FYNNEI. Trimming removed 6 bases from V and 3 bases from J; junction bases left unmatched: 6.

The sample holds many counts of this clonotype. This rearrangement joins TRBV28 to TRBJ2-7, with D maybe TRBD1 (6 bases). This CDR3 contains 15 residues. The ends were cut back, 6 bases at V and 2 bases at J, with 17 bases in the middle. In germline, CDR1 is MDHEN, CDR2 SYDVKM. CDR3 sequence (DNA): TGTGCCAGCAGACCTACAGGGTTGTACCCCTACGAGCAGTACTTC. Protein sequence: CASRPTGLYPYEQYF.

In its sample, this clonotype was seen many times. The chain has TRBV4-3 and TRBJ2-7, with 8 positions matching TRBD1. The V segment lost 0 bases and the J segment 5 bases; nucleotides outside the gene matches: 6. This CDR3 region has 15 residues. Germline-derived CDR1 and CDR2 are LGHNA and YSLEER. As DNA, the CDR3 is TGCGCCAGCAGCCAAGATCGGGGACAGGTCAACGAGCAGTACTTC. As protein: CASSQDRGQVNEQYF.